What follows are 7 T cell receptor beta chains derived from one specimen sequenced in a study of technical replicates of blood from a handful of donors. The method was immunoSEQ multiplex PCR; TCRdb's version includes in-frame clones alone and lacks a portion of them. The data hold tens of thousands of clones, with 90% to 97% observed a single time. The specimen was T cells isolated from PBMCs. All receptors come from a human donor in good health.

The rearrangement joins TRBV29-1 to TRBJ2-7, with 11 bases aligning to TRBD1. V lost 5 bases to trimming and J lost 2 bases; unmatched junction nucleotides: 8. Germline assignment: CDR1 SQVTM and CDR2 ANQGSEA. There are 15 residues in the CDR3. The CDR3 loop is CSVSTGTGGPYEQYF. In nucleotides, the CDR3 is TGCAGCGTTTCTACCGGGACAGGGGGACCCTACGAGCAGTACTTC.

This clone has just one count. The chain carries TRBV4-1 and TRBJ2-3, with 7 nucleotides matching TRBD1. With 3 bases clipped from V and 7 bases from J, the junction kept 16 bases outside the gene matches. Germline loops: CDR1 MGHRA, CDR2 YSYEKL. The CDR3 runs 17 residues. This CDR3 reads CASSQFLGDSRRYTQYF. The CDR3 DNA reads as TGCGCCAGCAGCCAGTTTTTAGGGGACAGCAGGAGATATACGCAGTATTTT.

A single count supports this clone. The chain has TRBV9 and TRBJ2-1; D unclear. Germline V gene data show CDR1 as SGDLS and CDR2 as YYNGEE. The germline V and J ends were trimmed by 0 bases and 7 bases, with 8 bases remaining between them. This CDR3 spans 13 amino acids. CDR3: CASSVGDGNEQFF. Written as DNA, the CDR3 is TGTGCCAGCAGCGTAGGCGACGGGAATGAGCAGTTCTTC.

The CDR3 DNA sequence: TGTGCCAGCATAACTGGAAACACCATATATTTT. Its protein is CASITGNTIYF. The chain uses TRBV2 and TRBJ1-3; D remains ambiguous. CDR1 and CDR2 (germline): SNHLY, FYNNEI. V lost 7 bases and J 2 bases, leaving 3 bases between the germline ends. The CDR3 has 11 amino acids.

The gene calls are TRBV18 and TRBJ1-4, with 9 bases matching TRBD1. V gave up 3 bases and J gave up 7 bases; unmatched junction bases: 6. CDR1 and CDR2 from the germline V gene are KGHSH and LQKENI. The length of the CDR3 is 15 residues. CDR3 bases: TGTGCCAGCTCACCTCTGACAGGGGGTACTGAAAAACTGTTTTTT. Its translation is CASSPLTGGTEKLFF.

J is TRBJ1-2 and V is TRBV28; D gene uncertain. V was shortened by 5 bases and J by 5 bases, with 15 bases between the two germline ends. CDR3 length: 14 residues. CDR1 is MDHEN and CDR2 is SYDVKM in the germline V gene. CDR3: CASSPLDGIYGYTF. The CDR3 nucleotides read TGTGCCAGCAGTCCCCTAGACGGTATATATGGCTACACCTTC.

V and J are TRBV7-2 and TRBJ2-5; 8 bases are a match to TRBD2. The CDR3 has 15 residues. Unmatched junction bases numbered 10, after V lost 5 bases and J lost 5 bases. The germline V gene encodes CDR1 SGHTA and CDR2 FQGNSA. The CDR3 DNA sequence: TGTGCCAGCAGCCCCCAGCGGGAGTCGTTGGAGACCCAGTACTTC. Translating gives CASSPQRESLETQYF.